The source of this TCR beta chain is a study of T cells in Graves' hyperthyroidism and ophthalmopathy (dated by TCRdb to the late 2010s). In terms of the full investigation: Peripheral blood samples were taken at the time of initial diagnosis, prior to any treatment. A discovery cohort of about a hundred patients, approximately 45 with Graves' ophthalmopathy and under 60 with stable Graves' hyperthyroidism, was used to find distinguishing TCR V-J signatures. Prospective prediction of ophthalmopathy was tested in an independent validation cohort of some 20 hyperthyroidism patients and 15 to 17 patients who later progressed to ophthalmopathy. The 100 or so discovery patients were divided at random into training and test sets in a 7:3 ratio. In addition, the study compared T-cell repertoires in thyroid tissue and in blood from roughly six Graves' hyperthyroidism patients. Once sampling was done, hyperthyroidism patients were given methimazole at a starting dose of 30 mg daily, whereas ophthalmopathy patients were given high-dose intravenous methylprednisolone. According to the paper, TCR Vbeta CDR3 sequencing was carried out on some 130 peripheral blood samples, which came from under 50 ophthalmopathy, 70 to 80 hyperthyroidism and about 17 progressor patients.

V is trimmed back by 2 bases and J by 6 bases, and the junction contains 5 bases that no gene match accounts for. There are 14 amino acids in the CDR3, from cysteine to phenylalanine inclusive. The DNA shown is the 42-base CDR3, in frame from base 1. CDR1 and CDR2, per the germline V gene, are MDHEN and SYDVKM. TCR beta CDR3 regions were amplified from RNA transcripts. For the first round of RT-PCR on the TCR CDR3, the HTBI primer set was used together with the Qiagen OneStep RT-PCR kit. A second multiplex PCR round built the libraries, followed by size selection and purification. Paired-end sequencing of the libraries was performed with 100 bp reads on an Illumina HiSeq2000. The original pipeline was this. SOAPnuke was used to process the raw data, with reads discarded if the reads contained adapters or uncalled bases, had a mean Phred below 15, or lacked an exact constant-primer or identifier match. High-quality paired reads were merged with COPE v1.2.5, and unique nucleotide sequences were defined as clonotypes. MiTCR v1.1 was used to align clonotypes to the IMGT TRBV, TRBD and TRBJ reference segments. Only V-J combinations with frequency above 0.0001, covering about 99% of repertoires, were analysed. A TCS score was defined as the ratio of F50 (clonal expansion) to E x V (chaos), with BLOSUM62-based TCRdist applied between CDR3 peptides within each V-J. Welch's t-statistics and random forest reduced 500 to 550 V-J features to 10 to 15, which were used in a naive Bayes classifier (R e1071). TCRdb handled the public reads itself, with Q25 trimming in fastp and clone calling in MiXCR, and kept productive beta chains. Rows with a matching CDR3 protein are joined into one entry that keeps the most common DNA and genes. The V and J calls reflect TCRdb's pipeline rather than the authors' work. This sample holds about 600,000 distinct CDR3 sequences; 15% to 20% were observed only once. The ten largest clones take up under 3.5% of the sample.

This clonotype was found many times. What this receptor recognizes is not known. Base qualities are not at hand, and no much larger clone is one base apart. Results and caveats for the whole study, not just this receptor: Most expanded thyroid clonotypes (frequency above 0.001) were also detected in blood, suggesting blood repertoires may reflect thyroid immune responses. In validation, the model predicted progression to ophthalmopathy a median of 6.5 months before onset, with approximately 71% sensitivity and roughly 77% specificity. A 13 V-J signature model separated ophthalmopathy from stable hyperthyroidism, with over 85% sensitivity and roughly 82% specificity in cross-validation and 80%/75% in testing. No statistical method was used to set the sample size in advance, and investigators knew the group allocation.

Ophthalmopathy patients had moderately to severely active disease, Clinical Activity Score of at least 3, NOSPECS grade of at least 4, and duration under 3 months. The study excluded patients with uncontrolled infections, other autoimmune diseases, pregnancy or lactation. Diagnoses relied on clinical symptoms, serum thyroxine and TRAb, thyroid ultrasound and orbital computed tomography. Ficoll-Paque density gradient centrifugation was used to isolate PBMCs from 10 ml of fresh peripheral blood. Trizol reagent was used to extract total RNA, and RNA quality was then checked on an Agilent 2100 Bioanalyzer.

The sequencing sample was made of blood. Recombination linked TRBV28 to TRBJ1-1; 8 middle bases align to TRBD1. This sequence originates from a middle-aged woman with Graves' ophthalmopathy. CDR3 protein: CASSLRLTGAEAFF. Read as DNA, the sequence is TGTGCCAGCAGTTTAAGGCTGACAGGGGCTGAAGCTTTCTTT.